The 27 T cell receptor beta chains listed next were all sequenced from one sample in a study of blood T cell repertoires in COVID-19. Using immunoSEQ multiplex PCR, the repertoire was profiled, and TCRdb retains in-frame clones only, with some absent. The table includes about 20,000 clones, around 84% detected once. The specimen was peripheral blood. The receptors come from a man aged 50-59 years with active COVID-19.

The CDR3 reads CASSTAGSYGYTF. In DNA, the CDR3 is TGTGCCAGCAGTACCGCGGGGAGCTATGGCTACACCTTC. The chain employs TRBV6-5 and TRBJ1-2, with no clear D. CDR1 MNHEY and CDR2 SVGAGI come from the germline V gene. With 5 bases removed from V and 4 bases from J, the gap between germline ends came to 11 bases. This CDR3 is 13 amino acids long.

The CDR3 is CASFFDPRQGVYGYTF. The CDR3 bases are TGTGCCAGCTTTTTCGACCCCCGTCAAGGGGTTTATGGCTACACCTTC. The gene calls are TRBV2 and TRBJ1-2, with D possibly matching TRBD1 (5 bases). Germline values: CDR1 SNHLY, CDR2 FYNNEI. Between the trimmed V and J ends, which lost 8 bases and 5 bases, there was a span of 24 bases. This CDR3 spans 16 amino acids.

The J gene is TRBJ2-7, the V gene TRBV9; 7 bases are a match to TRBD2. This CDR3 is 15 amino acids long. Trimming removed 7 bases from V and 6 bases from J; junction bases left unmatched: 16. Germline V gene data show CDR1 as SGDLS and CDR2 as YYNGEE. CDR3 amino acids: CASGDLGAGVREQYF. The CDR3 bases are TGTGCCAGCGGAGACCTGGGCGCGGGGGTGCGCGAGCAGTACTTC.

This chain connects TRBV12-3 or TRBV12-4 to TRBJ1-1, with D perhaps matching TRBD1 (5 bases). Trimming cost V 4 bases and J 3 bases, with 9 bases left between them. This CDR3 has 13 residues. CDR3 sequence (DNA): TGTGCCAGCAGTTATTCGGGGGACACTGAAGCTTTCTTT. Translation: CASSYSGDTEAFF.

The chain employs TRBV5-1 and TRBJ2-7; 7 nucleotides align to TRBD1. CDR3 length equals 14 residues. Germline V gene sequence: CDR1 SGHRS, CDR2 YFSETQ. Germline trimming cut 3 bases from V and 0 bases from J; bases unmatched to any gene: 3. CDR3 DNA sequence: TGCGCCAGCAGCTGGGGGACAGACTCCTACGAGCAGTACTTC. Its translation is CASSWGTDSYEQYF.

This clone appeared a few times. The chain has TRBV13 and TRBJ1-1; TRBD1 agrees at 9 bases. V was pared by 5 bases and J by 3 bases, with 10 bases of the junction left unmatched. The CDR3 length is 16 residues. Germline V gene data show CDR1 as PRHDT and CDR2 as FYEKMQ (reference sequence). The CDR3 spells CASSPPGQGPDTEAFF. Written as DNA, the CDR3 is TGTGCCAGCAGCCCCCCCGGACAGGGGCCGGACACTGAAGCTTTCTTT.

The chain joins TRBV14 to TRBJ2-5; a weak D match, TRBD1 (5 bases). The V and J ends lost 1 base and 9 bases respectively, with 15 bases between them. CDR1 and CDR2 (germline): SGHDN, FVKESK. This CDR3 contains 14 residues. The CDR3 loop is CASSQGVRVWPQYF. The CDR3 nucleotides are TGTGCCAGCAGCCAAGGGGTCAGGGTGTGGCCCCAGTACTTC.

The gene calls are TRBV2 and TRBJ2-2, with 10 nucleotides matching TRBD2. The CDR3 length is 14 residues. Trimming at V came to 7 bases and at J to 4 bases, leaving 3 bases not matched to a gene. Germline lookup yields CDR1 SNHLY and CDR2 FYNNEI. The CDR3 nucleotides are TGTGCCAGCATTAAGCGGGGGGGCACCGGGGAGCTGTTTTTT. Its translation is CASIKRGGTGELFF.

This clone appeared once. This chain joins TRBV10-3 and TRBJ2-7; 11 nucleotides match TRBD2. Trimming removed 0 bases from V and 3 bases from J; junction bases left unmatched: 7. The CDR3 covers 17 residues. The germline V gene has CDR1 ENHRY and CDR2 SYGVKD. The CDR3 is CAISESAGLAELYEQYF. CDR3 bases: TGTGCCATCAGTGAGTCAGCGGGACTAGCGGAACTCTACGAGCAGTACTTC.

CDR3 region: CATSDRTGGQETQYF. CDR3 coding DNA: TGTGCCACCAGTGATCGGACAGGGGGACAAGAGACCCAGTACTTC. The gene calls are TRBV24-1 and TRBJ2-5; TRBD1 agrees at 10 bases. From germline, CDR1 is KGHDR and CDR2 SFDVKD. V lost 3 bases, J lost 2 bases, and 2 bases stayed unmatched. The CDR3 loop spans 15 amino acids.

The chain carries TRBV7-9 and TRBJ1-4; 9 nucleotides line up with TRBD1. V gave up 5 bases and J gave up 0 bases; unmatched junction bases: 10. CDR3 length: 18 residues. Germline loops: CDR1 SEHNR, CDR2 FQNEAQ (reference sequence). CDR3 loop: CASSPSDRGGPTNEKLFF. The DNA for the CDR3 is TGTGCCAGCAGCCCATCGGACAGGGGAGGCCCAACTAATGAAAAACTGTTTTTT.

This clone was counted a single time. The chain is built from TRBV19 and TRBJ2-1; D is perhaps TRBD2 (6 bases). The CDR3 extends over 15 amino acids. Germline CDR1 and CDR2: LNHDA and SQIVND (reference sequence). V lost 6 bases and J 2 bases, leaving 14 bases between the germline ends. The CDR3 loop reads CASSRAPGAYNEQFF. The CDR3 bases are TGTGCCAGTAGCCGGGCGCCGGGAGCCTACAATGAGCAGTTCTTC.

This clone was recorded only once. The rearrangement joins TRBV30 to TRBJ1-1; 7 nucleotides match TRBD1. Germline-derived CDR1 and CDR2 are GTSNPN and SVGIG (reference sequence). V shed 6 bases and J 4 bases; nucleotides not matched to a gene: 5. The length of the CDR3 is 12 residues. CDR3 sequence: CACDRVSTEAFF. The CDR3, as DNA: TGTGCCTGCGACAGGGTGAGCACTGAAGCTTTCTTT.

The CDR3 loop reads CASSTSDRRKDEQYF. The CDR3 DNA reads as TGTGCCAGCAGCACCTCAGATCGGAGGAAGGACGAGCAGTACTTC. The V and J genes are TRBV7-9 and TRBJ2-7; the D gene is possibly TRBD2 (5 bases). Trimming took off 5 bases at V and 5 bases at J, with 19 bases between the two ends. CDR1 and CDR2 (germline): SEHNR, FQNEAQ (reference sequence). The CDR3 runs to 15 residues. The whole variable domain, remainder taken from reference TRBV7-9 and TRBJ2-7, is DTGVSQNPRHKITKRGQNVTFRCDPISEHNRLYWYRQTLGQGPEFLTYFQNEAQLEKSRLLSDRFSAERPKGSFSTLEIQRTEQGDSAMYLCASSTSDRRKDEQYFGPGTRLTVT.

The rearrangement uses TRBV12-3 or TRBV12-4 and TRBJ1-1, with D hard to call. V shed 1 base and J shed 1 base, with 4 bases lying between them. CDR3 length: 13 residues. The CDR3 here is CASSLGGNTEAFF. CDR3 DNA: TGTGCCAGCAGTTTAGGAGGGAACACTGAAGCTTTCTTT.

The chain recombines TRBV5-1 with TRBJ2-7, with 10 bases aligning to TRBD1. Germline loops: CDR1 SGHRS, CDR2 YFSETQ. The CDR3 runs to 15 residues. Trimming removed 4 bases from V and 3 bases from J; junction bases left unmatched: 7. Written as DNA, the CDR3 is TGCGCCAGCAGCCAGACGACAGGGGGCATCTACGAGCAGTACTTC. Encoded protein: CASSQTTGGIYEQYF.

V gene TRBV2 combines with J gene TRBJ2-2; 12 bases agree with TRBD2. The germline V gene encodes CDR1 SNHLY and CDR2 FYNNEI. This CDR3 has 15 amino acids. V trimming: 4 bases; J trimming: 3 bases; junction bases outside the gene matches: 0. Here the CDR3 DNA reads TGTGCCAGCAGTGGGACTAGCGGGGACACCGGGGAGCTGTTTTTT. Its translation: CASSGTSGDTGELFF.

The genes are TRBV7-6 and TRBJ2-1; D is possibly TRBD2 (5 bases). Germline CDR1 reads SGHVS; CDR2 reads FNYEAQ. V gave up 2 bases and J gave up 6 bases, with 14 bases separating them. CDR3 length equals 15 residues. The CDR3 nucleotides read TGTGCCAGCAGCTTAAGTTGGGTGGCGGGCAATGAGCAGTTCTTC. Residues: CASSLSWVAGNEQFF.

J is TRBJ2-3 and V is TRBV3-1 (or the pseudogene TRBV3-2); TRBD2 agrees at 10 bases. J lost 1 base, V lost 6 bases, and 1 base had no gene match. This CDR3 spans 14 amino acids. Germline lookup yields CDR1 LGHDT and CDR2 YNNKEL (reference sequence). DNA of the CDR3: TGTGCCAGCAGTCTAGCGGGGGGCACAGATACGCAGTATTTT. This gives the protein CASSLAGGTDTQYF.

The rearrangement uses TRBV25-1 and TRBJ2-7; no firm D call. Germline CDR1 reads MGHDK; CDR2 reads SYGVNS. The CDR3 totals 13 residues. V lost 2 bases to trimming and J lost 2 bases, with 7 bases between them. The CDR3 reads CASSEGLTYEQYF. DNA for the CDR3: TGTGCCAGCAGTGAAGGCCTGACCTACGAGCAGTACTTC.

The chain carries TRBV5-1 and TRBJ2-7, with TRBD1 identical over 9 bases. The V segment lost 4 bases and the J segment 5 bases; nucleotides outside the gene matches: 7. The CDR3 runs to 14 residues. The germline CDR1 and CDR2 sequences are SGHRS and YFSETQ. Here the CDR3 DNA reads TGCGCCAGCAGCCCATTACAGGGGGCTCACGAGCAGTACTTC. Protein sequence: CASSPLQGAHEQYF.

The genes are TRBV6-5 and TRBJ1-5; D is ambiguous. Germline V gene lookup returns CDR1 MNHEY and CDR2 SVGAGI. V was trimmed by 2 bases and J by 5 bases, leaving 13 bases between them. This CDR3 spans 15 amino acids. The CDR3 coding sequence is TGTGCCAGCAGTTACGGGTCAGGTTTTGATCAGCCCCAGCATTTT. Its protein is CASSYGSGFDQPQHF.

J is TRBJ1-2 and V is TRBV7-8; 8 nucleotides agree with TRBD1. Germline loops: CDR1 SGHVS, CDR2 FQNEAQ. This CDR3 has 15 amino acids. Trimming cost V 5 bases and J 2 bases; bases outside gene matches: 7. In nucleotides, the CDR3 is TGTGCCAGCAGCCTCCGGACAGGGAAAAACTATGGCTACACCTTC. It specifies CASSLRTGKNYGYTF. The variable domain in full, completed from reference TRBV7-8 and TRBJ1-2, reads GAGVSQSPRYKVAKRGQDVALRCDPISGHVSLFWYQQALGQGPEFLTYFQNEAQLDKSGLPSDRFFAERPEGSVSTLKIQRTQQEDSAVYLCASSLRTGKNYGYTFGSGTRLTVV.

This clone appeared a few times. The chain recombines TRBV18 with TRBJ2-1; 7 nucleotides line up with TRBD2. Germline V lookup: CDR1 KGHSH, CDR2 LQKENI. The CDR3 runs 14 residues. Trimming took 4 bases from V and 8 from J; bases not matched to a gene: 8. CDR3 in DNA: TGTGCCAGCTCACGAACGACTAGCAGGGATGAGCAGTTCTTC. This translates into CASSRTTSRDEQFF.

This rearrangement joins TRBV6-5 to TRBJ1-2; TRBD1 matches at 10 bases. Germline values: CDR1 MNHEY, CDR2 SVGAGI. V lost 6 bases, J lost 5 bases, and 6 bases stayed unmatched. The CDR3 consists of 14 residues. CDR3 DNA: TGTGCCAGCAGATGGACAGGGGGGAGATATGGCTACACCTTC. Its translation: CASRWTGGRYGYTF.

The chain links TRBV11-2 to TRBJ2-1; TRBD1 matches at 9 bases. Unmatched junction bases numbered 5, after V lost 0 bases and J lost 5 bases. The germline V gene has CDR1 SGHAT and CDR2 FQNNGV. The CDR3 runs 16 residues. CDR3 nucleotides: TGTGCCAGCAGCTTAGATCGGGACAGGGCCGACAATGAGCAGTTCTTC. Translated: CASSLDRDRADNEQFF.

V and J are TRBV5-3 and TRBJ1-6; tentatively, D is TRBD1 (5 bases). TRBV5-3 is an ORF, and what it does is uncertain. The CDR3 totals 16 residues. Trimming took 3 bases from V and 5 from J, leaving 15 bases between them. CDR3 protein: CARSWDLGRHNSPLHF. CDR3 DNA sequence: TGTGCCAGAAGCTGGGACCTCGGGAGGCATAATTCACCCCTCCACTTT.